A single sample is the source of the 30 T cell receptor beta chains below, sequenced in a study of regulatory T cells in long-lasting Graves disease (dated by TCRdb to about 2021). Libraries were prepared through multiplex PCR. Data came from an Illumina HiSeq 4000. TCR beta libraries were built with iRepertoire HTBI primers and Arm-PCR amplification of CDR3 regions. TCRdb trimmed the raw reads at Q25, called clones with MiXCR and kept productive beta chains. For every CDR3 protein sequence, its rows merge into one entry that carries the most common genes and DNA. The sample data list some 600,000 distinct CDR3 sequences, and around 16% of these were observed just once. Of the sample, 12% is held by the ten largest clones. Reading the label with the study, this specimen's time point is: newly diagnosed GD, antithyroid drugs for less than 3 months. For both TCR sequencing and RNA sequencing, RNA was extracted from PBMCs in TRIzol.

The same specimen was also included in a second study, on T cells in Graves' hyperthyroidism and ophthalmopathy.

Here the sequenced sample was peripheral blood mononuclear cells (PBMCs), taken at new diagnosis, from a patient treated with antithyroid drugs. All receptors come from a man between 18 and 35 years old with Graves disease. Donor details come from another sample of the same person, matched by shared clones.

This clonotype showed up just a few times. CDR3 loop: CASSPGTSPLTDTQYF. The DNA for the CDR3 is TGTGCCAGCAGCCCGGGGACTAGTCCACTCACAGATACGCAGTATTTT. V and J are TRBV5-6 and TRBJ2-3; 8 nucleotides line up with TRBD2. The CDR3 length is 16 residues. Germline loops: CDR1 SGHDT, CDR2 YYEEEE. J gave up 2 bases and V 4 bases, and 9 bases lay outside the gene matches.

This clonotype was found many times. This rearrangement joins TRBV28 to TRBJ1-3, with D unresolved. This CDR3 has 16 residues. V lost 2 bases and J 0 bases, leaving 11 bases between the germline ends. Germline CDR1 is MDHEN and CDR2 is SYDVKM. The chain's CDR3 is CASSLTPGYSGNTIYF. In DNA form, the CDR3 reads TGTGCCAGCAGTTTAACTCCGGGGTACTCTGGAAACACCATATATTTT. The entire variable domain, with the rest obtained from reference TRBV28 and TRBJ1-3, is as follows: DVKVTQSSRYLVKRTGEKVFLECVQDMDHENMFWYRQDPGLGLRLIYFSYDVKMKEKGDIPEGYSVSREKKERFSLILESASTNQTSMYLCASSLTPGYSGNTIYFGEGSWLTVV.

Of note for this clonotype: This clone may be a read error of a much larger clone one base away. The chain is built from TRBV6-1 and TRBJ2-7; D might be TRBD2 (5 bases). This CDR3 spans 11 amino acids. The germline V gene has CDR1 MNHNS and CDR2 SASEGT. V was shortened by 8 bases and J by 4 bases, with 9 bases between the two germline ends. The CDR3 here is CASGSGYEQYF. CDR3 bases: TGTGCCAGCGGGAGTGGGTACGAGCAGTACTTC.

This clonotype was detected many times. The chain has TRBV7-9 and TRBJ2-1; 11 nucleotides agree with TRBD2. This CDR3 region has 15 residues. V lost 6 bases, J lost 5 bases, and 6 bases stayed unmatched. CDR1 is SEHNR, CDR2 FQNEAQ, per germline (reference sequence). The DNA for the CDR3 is TGTGCCAGCAGGATACTAGCGGGAGTCCACAATGAGCAGTTCTTC. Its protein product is CASRILAGVHNEQFF.

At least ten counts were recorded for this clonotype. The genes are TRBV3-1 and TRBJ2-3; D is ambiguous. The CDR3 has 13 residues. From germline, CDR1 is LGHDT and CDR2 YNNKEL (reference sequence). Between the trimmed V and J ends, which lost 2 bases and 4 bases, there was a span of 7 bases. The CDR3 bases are TGTGCCAGCAGCCAATTCGTGTCAGATACGCAGTATTTT. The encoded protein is CASSQFVSDTQYF.

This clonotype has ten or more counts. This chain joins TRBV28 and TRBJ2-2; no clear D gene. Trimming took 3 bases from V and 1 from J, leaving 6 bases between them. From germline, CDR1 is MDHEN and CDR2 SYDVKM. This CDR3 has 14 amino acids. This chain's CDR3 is CASSFGVNTGELFF. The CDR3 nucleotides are TGTGCCAGCAGTTTCGGTGTGAACACCGGGGAGCTGTTTTTT. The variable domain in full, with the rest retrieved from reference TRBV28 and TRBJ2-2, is DVKVTQSSRYLVKRTGEKVFLECVQDMDHENMFWYRQDPGLGLRLIYFSYDVKMKEKGDIPEGYSVSREKKERFSLILESASTNQTSMYLCASSFGVNTGELFFGEGSRLTVL.

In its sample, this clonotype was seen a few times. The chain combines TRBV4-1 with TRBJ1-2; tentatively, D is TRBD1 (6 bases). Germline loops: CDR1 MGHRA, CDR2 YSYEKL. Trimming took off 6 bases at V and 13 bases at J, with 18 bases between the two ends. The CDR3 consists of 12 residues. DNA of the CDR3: TGCGCCAGCAGTCCCGCCAGGGGATGGCCCACCTTC. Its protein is CASSPARGWPTF.

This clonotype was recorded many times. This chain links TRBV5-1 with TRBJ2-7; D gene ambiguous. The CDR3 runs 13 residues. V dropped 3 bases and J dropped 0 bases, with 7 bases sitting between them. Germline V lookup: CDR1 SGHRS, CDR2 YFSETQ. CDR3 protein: CASSSPLSYEQYF. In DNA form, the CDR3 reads TGCGCCAGCAGCTCCCCCCTCTCCTACGAGCAGTACTTC.

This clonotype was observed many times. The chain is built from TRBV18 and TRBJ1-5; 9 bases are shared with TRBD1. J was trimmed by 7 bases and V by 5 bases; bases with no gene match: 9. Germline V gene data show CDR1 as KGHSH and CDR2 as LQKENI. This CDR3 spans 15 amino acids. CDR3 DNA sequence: TGTGCCAGCTCATCGGGACAGGGAATTGGCCAGCCCCAGCATTTT. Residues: CASSSGQGIGQPQHF.

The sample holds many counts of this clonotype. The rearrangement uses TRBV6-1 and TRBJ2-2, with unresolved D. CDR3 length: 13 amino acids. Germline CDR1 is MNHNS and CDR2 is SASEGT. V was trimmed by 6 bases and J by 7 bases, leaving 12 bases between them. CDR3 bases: TGTGCCAGCAGACCCCGACTCCTCGGGGAGCTGTTTTTT. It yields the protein CASRPRLLGELFF.

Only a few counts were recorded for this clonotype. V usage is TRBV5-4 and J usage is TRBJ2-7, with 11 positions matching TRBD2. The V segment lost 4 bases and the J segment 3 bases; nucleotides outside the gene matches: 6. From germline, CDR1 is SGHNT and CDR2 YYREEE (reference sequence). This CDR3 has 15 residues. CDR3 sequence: CASSPGLAAYYEQYF. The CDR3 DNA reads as TGTGCCAGCAGCCCGGGACTAGCGGCATACTACGAGCAGTACTTC. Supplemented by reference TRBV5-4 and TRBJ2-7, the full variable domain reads ETGVTQSPTHLIKTRGQQVTLRCSSQSGHNTVSWYQQALGQGPQFIFQYYREEENGRGNFPPRFSGLQFPNYSSELNVNALELDDSALYLCASSPGLAAYYEQYFGPGTRLTVT.

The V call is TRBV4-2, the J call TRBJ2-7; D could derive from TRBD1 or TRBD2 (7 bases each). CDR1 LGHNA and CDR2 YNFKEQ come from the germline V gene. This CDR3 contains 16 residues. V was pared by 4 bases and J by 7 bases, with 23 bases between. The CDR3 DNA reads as TGTGCCAGCAGCCGACAAGATGCGGGGGCAGGGGGGGAGCAGTACTTC. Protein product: CASSRQDAGAGGEQYF.

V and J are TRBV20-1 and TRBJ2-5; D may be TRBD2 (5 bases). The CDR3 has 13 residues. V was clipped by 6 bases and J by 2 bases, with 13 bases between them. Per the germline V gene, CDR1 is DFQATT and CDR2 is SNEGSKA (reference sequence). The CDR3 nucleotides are TGCAGTGCCGTCCGGACTGCTCAAGAGACCCAGTACTTC. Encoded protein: CSAVRTAQETQYF.

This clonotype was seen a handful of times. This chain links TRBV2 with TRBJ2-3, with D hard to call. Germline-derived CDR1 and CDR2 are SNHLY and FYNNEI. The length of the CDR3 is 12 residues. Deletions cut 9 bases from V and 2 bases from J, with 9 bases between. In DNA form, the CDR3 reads TGTGCCAGTCTGAGCAACACAGATACGCAGTATTTT. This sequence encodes CASLSNTDTQYF.

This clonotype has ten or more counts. In DNA form, the CDR3 reads TGTGCCAGCAGCAGAGGGGGTGTGAAGAACACTGAAGCTTTCTTT. This translates into CASSRGGVKNTEAFF. The rearrangement uses TRBV7-9 and TRBJ1-1, with a weak D call TRBD1 (6 bases). Trimming took off 5 bases at V and 1 base at J, with 14 bases between the two ends. In germline, CDR1 is SEHNR, CDR2 FQNEAQ (reference sequence). This CDR3 contains 15 residues.

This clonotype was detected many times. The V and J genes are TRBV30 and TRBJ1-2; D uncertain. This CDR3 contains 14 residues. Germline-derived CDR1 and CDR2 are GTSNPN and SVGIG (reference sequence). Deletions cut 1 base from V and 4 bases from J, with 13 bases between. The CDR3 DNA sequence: TGTGCCTGGAGTGCAGACAACGGCGGCTATGGCTACACCTTC. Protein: CAWSADNGGYGYTF.

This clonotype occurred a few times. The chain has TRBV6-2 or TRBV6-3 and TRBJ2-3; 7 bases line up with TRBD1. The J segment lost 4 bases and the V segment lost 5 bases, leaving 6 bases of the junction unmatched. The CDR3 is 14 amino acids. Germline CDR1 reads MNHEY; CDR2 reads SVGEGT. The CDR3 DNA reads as TGTGCCAGCAGTGGGACAGTAGGCGCAGATACGCAGTATTTT. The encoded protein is CASSGTVGADTQYF.

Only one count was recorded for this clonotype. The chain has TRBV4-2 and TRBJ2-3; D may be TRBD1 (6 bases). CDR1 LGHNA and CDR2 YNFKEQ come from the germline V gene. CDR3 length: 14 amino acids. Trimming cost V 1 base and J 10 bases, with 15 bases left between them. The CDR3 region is CASSQGSQGSSQYF. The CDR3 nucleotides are TGTGCCAGCAGCCAAGGTTCTCAGGGGTCGTCGCAGTATTTT.

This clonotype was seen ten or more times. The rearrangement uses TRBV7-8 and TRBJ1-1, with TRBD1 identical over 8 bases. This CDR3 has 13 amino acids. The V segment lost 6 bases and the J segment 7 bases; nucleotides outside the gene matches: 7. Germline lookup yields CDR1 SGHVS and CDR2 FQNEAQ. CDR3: CASSPDRVDEAFF. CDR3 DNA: TGTGCCAGCAGTCCGGACAGGGTCGATGAAGCTTTCTTT.

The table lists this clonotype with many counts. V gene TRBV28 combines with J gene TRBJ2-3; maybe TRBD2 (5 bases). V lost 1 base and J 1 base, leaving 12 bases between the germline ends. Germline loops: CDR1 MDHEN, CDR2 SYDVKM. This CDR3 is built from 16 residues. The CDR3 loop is CASSLLWAGGTDTQYF. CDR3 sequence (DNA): TGTGCCAGCAGTTTATTGTGGGCCGGGGGCACAGATACGCAGTATTTT.

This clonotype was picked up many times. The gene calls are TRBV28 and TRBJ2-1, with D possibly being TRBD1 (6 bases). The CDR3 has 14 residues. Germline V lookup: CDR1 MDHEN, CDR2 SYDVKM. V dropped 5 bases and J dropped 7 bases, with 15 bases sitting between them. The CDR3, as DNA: TGTGCCAGCAGTGACAGGTCGGGGTGGAATGAGCAGTTCTTC. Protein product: CASSDRSGWNEQFF.

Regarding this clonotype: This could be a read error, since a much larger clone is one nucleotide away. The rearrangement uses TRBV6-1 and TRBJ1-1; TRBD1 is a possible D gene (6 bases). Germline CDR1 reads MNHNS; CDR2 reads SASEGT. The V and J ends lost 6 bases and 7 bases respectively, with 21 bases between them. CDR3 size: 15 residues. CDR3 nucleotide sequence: TGTGCCAGCAGGCCTCGGGGGGGACAACAGAATGAAGCTTTCTTT. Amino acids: CASRPRGGQQNEAFF.

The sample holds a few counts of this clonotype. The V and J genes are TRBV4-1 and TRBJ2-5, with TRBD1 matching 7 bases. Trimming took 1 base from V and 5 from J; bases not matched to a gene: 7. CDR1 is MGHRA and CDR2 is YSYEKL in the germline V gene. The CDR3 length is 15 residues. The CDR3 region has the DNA TGCGCCAGCAGCCAAGTCGGACAGGCTACGGAGACCCAGTACTTC. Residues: CASSQVGQATETQYF.

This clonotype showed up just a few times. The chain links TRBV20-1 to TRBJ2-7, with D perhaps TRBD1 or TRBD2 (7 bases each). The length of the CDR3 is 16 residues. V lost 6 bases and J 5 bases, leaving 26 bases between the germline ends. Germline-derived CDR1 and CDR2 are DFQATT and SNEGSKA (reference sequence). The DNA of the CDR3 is TGCAGTGCACACACCGGCAGCGGGACAGTAAAGGACGAGCAGTACTTC. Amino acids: CSAHTGSGTVKDEQYF.

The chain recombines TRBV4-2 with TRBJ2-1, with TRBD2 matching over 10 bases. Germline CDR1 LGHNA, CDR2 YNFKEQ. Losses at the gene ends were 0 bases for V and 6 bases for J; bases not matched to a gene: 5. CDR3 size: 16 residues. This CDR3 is CASSQERLAGVNEQFF. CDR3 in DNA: TGTGCCAGCAGCCAAGAGAGGCTAGCGGGAGTCAATGAGCAGTTCTTC.

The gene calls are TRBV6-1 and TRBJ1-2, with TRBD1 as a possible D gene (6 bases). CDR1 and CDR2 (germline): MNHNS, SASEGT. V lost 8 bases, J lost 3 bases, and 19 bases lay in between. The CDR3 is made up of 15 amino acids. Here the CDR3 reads CASALRTEGDYGYTF. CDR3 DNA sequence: TGTGCCAGCGCTTTACGAACGGAGGGGGACTATGGCTACACCTTC.

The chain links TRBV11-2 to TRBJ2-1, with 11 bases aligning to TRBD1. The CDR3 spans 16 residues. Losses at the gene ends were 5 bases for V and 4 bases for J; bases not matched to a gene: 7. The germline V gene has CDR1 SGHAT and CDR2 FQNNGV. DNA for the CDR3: TGTGCCAGCAGCCCGTTCCGGGACAGGGGGTACAATGAGCAGTTCTTC. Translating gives CASSPFRDRGYNEQFF. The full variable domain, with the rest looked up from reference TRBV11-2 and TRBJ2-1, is EAGVAQSPRYKIIEKRQSVAFWCNPISGHATLYWYQQILGQGPKLLIQFQNNGVVDDSQLPKDRFSAERLKGVDSTLKIQPAKLEDSAVYLCASSPFRDRGYNEQFFGPGTRLTVL.

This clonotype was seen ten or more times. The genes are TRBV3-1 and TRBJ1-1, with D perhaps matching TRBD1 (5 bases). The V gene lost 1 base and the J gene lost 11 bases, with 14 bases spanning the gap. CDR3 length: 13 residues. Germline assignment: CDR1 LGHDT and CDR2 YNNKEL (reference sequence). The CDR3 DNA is TGTGCCAGCAGCCAAGTTGAAGGGGTCGGGGCTTTCTTT. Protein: CASSQVEGVGAFF.

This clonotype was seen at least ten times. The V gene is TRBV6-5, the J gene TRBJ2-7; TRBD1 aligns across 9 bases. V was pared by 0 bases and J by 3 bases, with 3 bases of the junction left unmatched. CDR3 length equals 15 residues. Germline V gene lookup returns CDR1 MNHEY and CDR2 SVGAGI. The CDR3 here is CASSYSMTGGYEQYF. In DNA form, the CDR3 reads TGTGCCAGCAGTTACTCGATGACAGGGGGCTACGAGCAGTACTTC.

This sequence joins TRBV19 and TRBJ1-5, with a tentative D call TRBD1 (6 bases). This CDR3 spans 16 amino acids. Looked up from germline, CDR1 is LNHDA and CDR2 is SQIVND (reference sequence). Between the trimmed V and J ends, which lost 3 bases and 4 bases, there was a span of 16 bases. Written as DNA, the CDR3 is TGTGCCAGTAGTATGGGGCAGGGGATGGGAAATCAGCCCCAGCATTTT. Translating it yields CASSMGQGMGNQPQHF.